Below are 19 T cell receptor beta chains sequenced from a single sample in a study of T cells in Graves' hyperthyroidism and ophthalmopathy. RNA transcripts gave rise to amplified TCR beta CDR3 regions. TCR CDR3 regions were first amplified by RT-PCR with HTBI primers. One entry per CDR3 protein results from TCRdb running MiXCR on the multiplex PCR reads. The table includes some 150,000 distinct CDR3 sequences, approximately 20% detected once. The sequencing input was blood. These receptors were obtained from a woman aged 45-65 years with Graves' hyperthyroidism that later progressed to Graves' ophthalmopathy.

This clonotype was seen a handful of times. The chain uses TRBV20-1 and TRBJ2-5; no firm D call. CDR1 is DFQATT and CDR2 is SNEGSKA in the germline V gene (reference sequence). Deletions cut 6 bases from V and 3 bases from J, with 11 bases between. This CDR3 has 12 amino acids. CDR3 coding DNA: TGCAGTGCAATAAAGGGAAAAGAGACCCAGTACTTC. Translation gives CSAIKGKETQYF.

This clonotype has a count of ten or more. V gene TRBV12-3 or TRBV12-4 combines with J gene TRBJ2-2; no definite D call. Trimming removed 6 bases from V and 4 bases from J, with 9 bases in between. CDR3 length: 13 amino acids. The chain's CDR3 is CASRTTGTGELFF. The DNA for the CDR3 is TGTGCCAGCAGAACAACGGGCACCGGGGAGCTGTTTTTT.

This clonotype was seen only a few times. The V gene is TRBV29-1, the J gene TRBJ2-1; the D is unclear. This CDR3 has 12 amino acids. CDR1 and CDR2 (germline): SQVTM, ANQGSEA. With 4 bases removed from V and 4 bases from J, the gap between germline ends came to 8 bases. CDR3 in amino acids: CSVVGTYNEQFF. CDR3 DNA sequence: TGCAGCGTTGTCGGAACGTACAATGAGCAGTTCTTC.

The rearrangement uses TRBV28 and TRBJ1-5; 8 positions agree with TRBD1. CDR3 size: 17 residues. CDR1 and CDR2 from the germline V gene are MDHEN and SYDVKM. The trim removed 4 bases at V and 6 bases at J, leaving 14 bases unmatched. The CDR3 DNA reads TGTGCCAGCAGTTCCCGGACAGGGCTCCCCTCCGGTCAGCCCCAGCATTTT. Its translation is CASSSRTGLPSGQPQHF.

This clonotype has at least ten counts. The chain couples TRBV30 to TRBJ1-1; D is unclear. Germline loops: CDR1 GTSNPN, CDR2 SVGIG (reference sequence). This CDR3 contains 13 residues. V was cut by 4 bases and J by 1 base, with 10 bases left in between. The CDR3 coding sequence is TGTGCCTGGAAAACAGATGCGAACACTGAAGCTTTCTTT. It encodes CAWKTDANTEAFF.

This clonotype was seen at least ten times. The chain couples TRBV6-1 to TRBJ2-7, with D possibly matching TRBD1 (5 bases). The CDR3 sequence is 15 residues long. CDR1 is MNHNS, CDR2 SASEGT, per germline. Trimming removed 5 bases at V and 0 bases at J, with 14 bases between. The CDR3 region is CASSNGQASSYEQYF. CDR3 nucleotides: TGTGCCAGCAGTAACGGACAAGCTAGCTCCTACGAGCAGTACTTC.

This clonotype has more than one count but fewer than ten. The chain has TRBV2 and TRBJ1-3; tentatively, D is TRBD1 (5 bases). Germline V CDR1 and CDR2: SNHLY, FYNNEI. This CDR3 has 16 residues. Trimming took 4 bases from V and 0 from J, leaving 13 bases between them. For the CDR3, the DNA is TGTGCCAGCAGTGGGGACCGCCCGATCTCTGGAAACACCATATATTTT. Translating it yields CASSGDRPISGNTIYF.

This sequence joins TRBV10-1 and TRBJ1-4; D remains unclear. Germline V lookup: CDR1 WNHNN, CDR2 SYGVQD (reference sequence). CDR3 length: 13 amino acids. The V end was cut by 3 bases, the J end by 7 bases, with 9 bases between. Written as DNA, the CDR3 is TGCGCCAGCAGTGAAGAAGTTGGTGAAAAACTGTTTTTT. Translation: CASSEEVGEKLFF.

This clonotype was seen at least ten times. This sequence joins TRBV12-3 or TRBV12-4 and TRBJ1-4; D is uncertain. V gave up 2 bases and J gave up 6 bases, with 4 bases separating them. CDR3 size: 12 residues. As DNA, the CDR3 is TGTGCCAGCAGTTTAACAGATGAAAAACTGTTTTTT. This encodes CASSLTDEKLFF.

V and J are TRBV7-6 and TRBJ2-5; D is ambiguous. Germline CDR1 and CDR2: SGHVS and FNYEAQ. Trimming removed 1 base from V and 14 bases from J, with 8 bases in between. The CDR3 totals 10 residues. CDR3 region: CASSLVPQYF. In DNA form, the CDR3 reads TGTGCCAGCAGCTTAGTGCCACAATACTTC.

This clonotype was counted at least ten times. The V call is TRBV28, the J call TRBJ2-2; D not resolved. Between the trimmed V and J ends, which lost 6 bases and 4 bases, there was a span of 9 bases. The CDR3 loop spans 13 amino acids. Germline V gives CDR1 MDHEN, CDR2 SYDVKM. The CDR3 bases are TGTGCCAGCAGACAACACAGCACCGGGGAGCTGTTTTTT. This sequence encodes CASRQHSTGELFF.

This clonotype has only a few counts. The V gene is TRBV7-2, the J gene TRBJ1-2; D ambiguous. V lost 5 bases and J lost 8, with 18 bases in between. The CDR3 consists of 14 residues. Germline V CDR1 and CDR2: SGHTA, FQGNSA. CDR3 in DNA: TGTGCCAGCAGCCCCGCCGGACGGGCTAAGGGCTACACCTTC. Translating it yields CASSPAGRAKGYTF.

On this clonotype itself: This clone may be a read error of a much larger clone one base away. The chain recombines TRBV18 with TRBJ1-1; 9 bases line up with TRBD1. Germline assignment: CDR1 KGHSH and CDR2 LQKENI. This CDR3 is built from 15 residues. The CDR3 loop is CASQTGQGSYTKAFF. CDR3 bases: TGTGCCAGTCAAACGGGACAGGGTAGTTACACTAAAGCTTTCTTT.

This clonotype was picked up many times. This chain connects TRBV2 to TRBJ2-5; unclear D gene. V was clipped by 2 bases and J by 6 bases, with 4 bases between them. From germline, CDR1 is SNHLY and CDR2 FYNNEI. CDR3 length: 11 amino acids. The CDR3 DNA reads as TGTGCCAGCAGTGAACCGAAGACCCAGTACTTC. Encoded protein: CASSEPKTQYF.

This chain connects TRBV3-1 to TRBJ2-7, with TRBD1 as a possible D gene (5 bases). V was cut by 4 bases and J by 3 bases, with 19 bases left in between. The germline V gene has CDR1 LGHDT and CDR2 YNNKEL (reference sequence). This CDR3 is built from 16 residues. The CDR3 DNA sequence: TGTGCCAGCAGCCCTCAATCAGGGCCCTCCCTCTACGAGCAGTACTTC. It is translated as CASSPQSGPSLYEQYF.

Many counts were recorded for this clonotype. CDR3 coding DNA: TGCAGTGCTAGTGGGCGGGAGGCCAAGCAGTACTTC. This translates into CSASGREAKQYF. V is TRBV20-1 and J is TRBJ2-7, with 8 nucleotides matching TRBD2. Trimming cost V 3 bases and J 8 bases; bases outside gene matches: 6. Germline V gene sequence: CDR1 DFQATT, CDR2 SNEGSKA (reference sequence). CDR3 size: 12 residues.

This clonotype was observed a few times. J is TRBJ2-1 and V is TRBV20-1; possible D gene TRBD2, 6 bases. V was cut by 7 bases and J by 0 bases, with 13 bases left in between. Per germline, CDR1 DFQATT and CDR2 SNEGSKA (reference sequence). The CDR3 covers 14 residues. The CDR3 DNA is TGCAGTGTCCAAGGGCGGGGCTCCTACAATGAGCAGTTCTTC. Residues: CSVQGRGSYNEQFF.

V is TRBV2 and J is TRBJ2-3; D unresolved. The CDR3 has 13 amino acids. Germline loops: CDR1 SNHLY, CDR2 FYNNEI. V was cut by 4 bases and J by 1 base, with 6 bases left in between. This CDR3 is CASSALRTDTQYF. CDR3 DNA: TGTGCCAGCAGTGCGCTCCGCACAGATACGCAGTATTTT. Looking up the rest from reference TRBV2 and TRBJ2-3 gives the full variable domain: EPEVTQTPSHQVTQMGQEVILRCVPISNHLYFYWYRQILGQKVEFLVSFYNNEISEKSEIFDDQFSVERPDGSNFTLKIRSTKLEDSAMYFCASSALRTDTQYFGPGTRLTVL.

The chain links TRBV4-1 to TRBJ1-5, with no clear D. Germline V gene data show CDR1 as MGHRA and CDR2 as YSYEKL. Trimming removed 3 bases from V and 9 bases from J, with 15 bases in between. The CDR3 contains 14 residues. Here the CDR3 DNA reads TGCGCCAGCAGCCACCCGATGGCGTTGCGGCCCCAGCATTTT. Translated, it gives CASSHPMALRPQHF.